This T cell receptor (beta chain) appears in the sequencing data of a study of blood T cells in healthy people across ages. This clonotype was seen a few times. Together with a sample-barcoded 5' primer, a J-beta primer mix was included in a second PCR lasting about 7 to 11 cycles. TCRdb recomputed calls from the 5' RACE reads with MiXCR, one row per CDR3 protein. Of 450,000 to 600,000 distinct CDR3 sequences listed, about 27% are singletons. This sample was shared with a second study, whose subject was T cells of mothers and their children.

Sequenced material: blood. The source is a boy aged 2 to 9 in good health.

The CDR3 protein is CASREYNEKLFF. The CDR3, as DNA: TGTGCCAGCAGGGAATACAATGAAAAACTGTTTTTT. The rearrangement links TRBV2 to TRBJ1-4; D gene unclear. V was trimmed by 6 bases and J by 5 bases, leaving 7 bases between them. Germline CDR1 and CDR2: SNHLY and FYNNEI. The CDR3 loop spans 12 amino acids. The full variable domain, with the rest looked up from reference TRBV2 and TRBJ1-4, is EPEVTQTPSHQVTQMGQEVILRCVPISNHLYFYWYRQILGQKVEFLVSFYNNEISEKSEIFDDQFSVERPDGSNFTLKIRSTKLEDSAMYFCASREYNEKLFFGSGTQLSVL.